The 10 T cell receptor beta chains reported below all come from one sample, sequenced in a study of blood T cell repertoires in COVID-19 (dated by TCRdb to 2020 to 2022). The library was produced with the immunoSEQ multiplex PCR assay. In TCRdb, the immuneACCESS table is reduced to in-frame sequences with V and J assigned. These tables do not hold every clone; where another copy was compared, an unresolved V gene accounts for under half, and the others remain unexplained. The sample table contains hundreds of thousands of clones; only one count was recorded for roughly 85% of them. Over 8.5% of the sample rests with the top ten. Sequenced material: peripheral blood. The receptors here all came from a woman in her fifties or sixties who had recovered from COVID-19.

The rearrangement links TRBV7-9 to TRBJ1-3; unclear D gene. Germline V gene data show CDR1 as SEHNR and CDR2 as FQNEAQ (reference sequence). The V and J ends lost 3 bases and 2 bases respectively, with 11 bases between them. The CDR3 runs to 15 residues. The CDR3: CASSFGPQTGNTIYF. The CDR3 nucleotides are TGTGCCAGCAGCTTTGGGCCTCAAACTGGAAACACCATATATTTT.

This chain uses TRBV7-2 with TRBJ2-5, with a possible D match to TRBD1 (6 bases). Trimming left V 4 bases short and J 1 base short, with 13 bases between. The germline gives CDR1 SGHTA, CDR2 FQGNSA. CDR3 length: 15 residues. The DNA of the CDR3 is TGTGCCAGCAGCTCCCTGGGGACAATCCAAGAGACCCAGTACTTC. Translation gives CASSSLGTIQETQYF.

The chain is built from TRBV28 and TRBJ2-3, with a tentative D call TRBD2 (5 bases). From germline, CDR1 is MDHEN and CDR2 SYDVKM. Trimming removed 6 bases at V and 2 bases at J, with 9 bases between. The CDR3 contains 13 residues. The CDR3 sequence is CASRSGFTDTQYF. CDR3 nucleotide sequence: TGTGCCAGCAGAAGCGGTTTCACAGATACGCAGTATTTT.

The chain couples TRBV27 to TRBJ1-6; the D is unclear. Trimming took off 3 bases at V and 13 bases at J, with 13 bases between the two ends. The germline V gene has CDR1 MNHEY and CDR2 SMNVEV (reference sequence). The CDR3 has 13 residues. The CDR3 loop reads CASSLAGKLPLHF. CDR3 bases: TGTGCCAGCAGTTTGGCCGGGAAGCTTCCCCTCCACTTT.

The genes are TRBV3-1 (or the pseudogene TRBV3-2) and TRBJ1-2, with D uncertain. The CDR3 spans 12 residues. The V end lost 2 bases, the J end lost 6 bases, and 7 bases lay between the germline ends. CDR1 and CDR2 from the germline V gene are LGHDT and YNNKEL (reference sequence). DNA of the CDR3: TGTGCCAGCAGCCAAACGAAGCATGGCTACACCTTC. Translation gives CASSQTKHGYTF.

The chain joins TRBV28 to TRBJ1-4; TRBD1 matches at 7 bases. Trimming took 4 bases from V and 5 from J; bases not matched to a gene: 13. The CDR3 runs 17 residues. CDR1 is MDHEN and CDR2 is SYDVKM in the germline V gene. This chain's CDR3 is CASSSLIGQVGNEKLFF. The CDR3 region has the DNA TGTGCCAGCAGTTCCCTCATAGGACAGGTGGGGAATGAAAAACTGTTTTTT.

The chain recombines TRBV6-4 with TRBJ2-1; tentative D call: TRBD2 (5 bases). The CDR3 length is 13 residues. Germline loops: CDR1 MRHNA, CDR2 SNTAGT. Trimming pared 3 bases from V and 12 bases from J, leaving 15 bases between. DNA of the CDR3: TGTGCCAGCAGTGAAGTCCTGGGCGGGTGGCAGTTCTTC. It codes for CASSEVLGGWQFF.

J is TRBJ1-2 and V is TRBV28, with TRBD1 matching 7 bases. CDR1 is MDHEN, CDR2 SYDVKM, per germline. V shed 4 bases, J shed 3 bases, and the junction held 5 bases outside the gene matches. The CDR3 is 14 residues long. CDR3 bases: TGTGCCAGCAGTTATCCGGGACAGCACTATGGCTACACCTTC. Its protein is CASSYPGQHYGYTF.

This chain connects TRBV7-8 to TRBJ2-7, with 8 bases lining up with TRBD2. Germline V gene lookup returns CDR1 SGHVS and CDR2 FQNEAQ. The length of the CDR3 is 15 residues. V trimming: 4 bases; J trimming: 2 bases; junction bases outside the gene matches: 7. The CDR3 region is CASSSVAGLAYEQYF. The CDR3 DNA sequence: TGTGCCAGCAGCTCCGTAGCGGGGTTGGCCTACGAGCAGTACTTC.

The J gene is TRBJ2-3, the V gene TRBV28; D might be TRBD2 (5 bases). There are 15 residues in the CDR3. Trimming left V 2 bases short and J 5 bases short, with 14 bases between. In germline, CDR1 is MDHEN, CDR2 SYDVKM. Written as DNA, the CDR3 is TGTGCCAGCAGTTTAGCGGGTAGGATGGGAGATACGCAGTATTTT. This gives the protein CASSLAGRMGDTQYF.